This TCR beta chain was sequenced during a study of blood T cell repertoires in COVID-19. Looking at the study overall: Researchers got acute and convalescent COVID-19 samples from the United States, Italy and Spain.

The study assigned cohorts using participant-reported clinical history. The assay was immunoSEQ multiplex PCR, and TCRdb's table has in-frame clones only and misses some. The data hold about 400,000 clones, with approximately 87% observed a single time. With V trimmed by 7 bases and J by 5 bases, 7 bases remained unmatched. The CDR3 consists of 15 residues. Germline V CDR1 and CDR2: SNHLY, FYNNEI. Sequenced material: PBMCs or T cells enriched from blood (not recorded which). The TCR sequence derives from a man between 35 and 55 years old in a cohort exposed to, infected with or recovered from COVID-19 (not recorded which). The chain combines TRBV2 with TRBJ2-2; 10 bases map to TRBD2. The CDR3 nucleotides are TGTGCCAGCAAGTTAGCGGGAGGTCAGACCGGGGAGCTGTTTTTT. Amino acid sequence: CASKLAGGQTGELFF.